This TCR beta chain was documented in a study of control samples from healthy donors and cancer patients. The method was immunoSEQ multiplex PCR; TCRdb's version includes in-frame clones alone and lacks a portion of them. Of 120,000 or so clones listed, approximately 94% are singletons. The CDR3 runs 12 residues. V was trimmed by 5 bases and J by 14 bases, leaving 13 bases between them. Germline V lookup: CDR1 SGHTA, CDR2 FQGNSA. V is TRBV7-2 and J is TRBJ1-6; no clear D. This receptor was obtained from a man aged 25-40 years in good health. The sequenced sample was blood. CDR3 bases: TGTGCCAGCAGCCAAACTCAGCTGACCCTCCACTTT. It codes for CASSQTQLTLHF.